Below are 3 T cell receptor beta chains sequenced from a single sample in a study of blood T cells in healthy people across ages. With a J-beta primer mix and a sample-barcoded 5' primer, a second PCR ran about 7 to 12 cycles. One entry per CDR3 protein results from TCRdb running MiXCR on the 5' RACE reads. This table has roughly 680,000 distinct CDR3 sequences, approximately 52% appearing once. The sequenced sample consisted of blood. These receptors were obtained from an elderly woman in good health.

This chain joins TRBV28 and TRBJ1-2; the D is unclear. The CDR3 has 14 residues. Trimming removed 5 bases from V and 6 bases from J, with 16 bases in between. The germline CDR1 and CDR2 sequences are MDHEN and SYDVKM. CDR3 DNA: TGTGCCAGCAGTACGGGCCGGGCATGGAATGGCTACACCTTC. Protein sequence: CASSTGRAWNGYTF.

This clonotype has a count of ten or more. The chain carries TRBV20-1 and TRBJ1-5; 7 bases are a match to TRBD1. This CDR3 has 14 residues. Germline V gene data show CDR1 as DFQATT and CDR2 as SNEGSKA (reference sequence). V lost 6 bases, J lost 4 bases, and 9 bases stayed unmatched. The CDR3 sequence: CSAQGTAENQPQHF. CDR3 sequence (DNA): TGCAGTGCCCAGGGGACAGCTGAAAATCAGCCCCAGCATTTT.

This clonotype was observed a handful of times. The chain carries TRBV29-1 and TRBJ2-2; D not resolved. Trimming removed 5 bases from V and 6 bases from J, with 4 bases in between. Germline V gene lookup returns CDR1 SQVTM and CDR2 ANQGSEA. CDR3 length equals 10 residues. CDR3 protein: CSVLSGELFF. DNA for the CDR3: TGCAGCGTTCTTTCCGGGGAGCTGTTTTTT.